This TCR beta chain is from a study of neurological immune-mediated disorders. Whole-study findings and limits: Expanded clones shared no identical CDR3 amino acid sequences across subjects, which suggested private TCR-beta repertoires in all groups.

MiXCR was run by TCRdb on the 5' RACE reads, yielding one entry per CDR3 protein. The table includes tens of thousands of distinct CDR3 sequences, roughly 13% detected once. The table lists this clonotype with many counts. Its antigen is unidentified. Time point defined: longitudinal time-point 3. PBMCs numbering 2 million and stored at -80 C yielded the unsorted libraries. The sequenced sample was PBMCs. The origin of this receptor is a male donor with HTLV-1-associated myelopathy (HAM/TSP).

The CDR3 DNA reads as TGCGCCAGCAGCTTGGCCGGGGGGCAGGTAGATACGCAGTATTTT. Translated: CASSLAGGQVDTQYF. The chain carries TRBV5-1 and TRBJ2-3, with D possibly TRBD2 on 7 matching bases. V gave up 0 bases and J gave up 5 bases, with 13 bases separating them. Germline values: CDR1 SGHRS, CDR2 YFSETQ. CDR3 length: 15 residues.